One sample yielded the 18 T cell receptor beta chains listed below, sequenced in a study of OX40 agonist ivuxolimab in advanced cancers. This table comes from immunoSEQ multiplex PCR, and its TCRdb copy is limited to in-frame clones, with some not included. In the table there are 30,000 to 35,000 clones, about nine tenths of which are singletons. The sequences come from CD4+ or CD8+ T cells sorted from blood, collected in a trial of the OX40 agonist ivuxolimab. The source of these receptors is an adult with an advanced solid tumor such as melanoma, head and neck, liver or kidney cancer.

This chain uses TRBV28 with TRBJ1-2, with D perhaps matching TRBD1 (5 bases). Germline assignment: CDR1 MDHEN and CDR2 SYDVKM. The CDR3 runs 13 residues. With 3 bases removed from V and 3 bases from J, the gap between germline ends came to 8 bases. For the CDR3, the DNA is TGTGCCAGCAGTTTTCGGGACTACTATGGCTACACCTTC. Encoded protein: CASSFRDYYGYTF.

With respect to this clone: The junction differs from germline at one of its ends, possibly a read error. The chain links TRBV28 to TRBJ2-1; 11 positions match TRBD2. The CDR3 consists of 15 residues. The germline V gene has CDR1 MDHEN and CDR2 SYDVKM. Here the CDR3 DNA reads TGTGCCAGCCAGGGGCGCGGGACTAGCGGTCTCGAGCCGTTCTTC. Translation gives CASQGRGTSGLEPFF.

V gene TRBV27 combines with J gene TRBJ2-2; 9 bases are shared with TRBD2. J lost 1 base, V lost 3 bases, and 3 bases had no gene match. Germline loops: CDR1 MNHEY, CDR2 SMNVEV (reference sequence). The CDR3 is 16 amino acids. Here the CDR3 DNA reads TGTGCCAGCAGTTTGCGAGCGGGAGGGAACACCGGGGAGCTGTTTTTT. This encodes CASSLRAGGNTGELFF.

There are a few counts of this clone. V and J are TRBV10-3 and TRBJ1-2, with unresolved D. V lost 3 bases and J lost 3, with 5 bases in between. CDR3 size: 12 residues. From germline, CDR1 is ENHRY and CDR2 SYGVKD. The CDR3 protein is CAISDGDYGYTF. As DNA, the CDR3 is TGTGCCATCAGTGACGGAGACTATGGCTACACCTTC.

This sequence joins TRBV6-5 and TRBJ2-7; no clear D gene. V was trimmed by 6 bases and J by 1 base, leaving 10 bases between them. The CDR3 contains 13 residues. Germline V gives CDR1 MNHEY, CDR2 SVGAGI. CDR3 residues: CASSARPSYEQYF. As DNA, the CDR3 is TGTGCCAGCAGCGCAAGACCTTCCTACGAGCAGTACTTC.

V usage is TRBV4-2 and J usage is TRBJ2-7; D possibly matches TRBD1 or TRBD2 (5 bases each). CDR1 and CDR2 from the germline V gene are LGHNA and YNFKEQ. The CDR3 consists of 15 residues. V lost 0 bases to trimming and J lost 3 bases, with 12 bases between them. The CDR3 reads CASSQDYMGVYEQYF. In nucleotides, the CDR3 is TGTGCCAGCAGCCAAGACTATATGGGGGTCTACGAGCAGTACTTC.

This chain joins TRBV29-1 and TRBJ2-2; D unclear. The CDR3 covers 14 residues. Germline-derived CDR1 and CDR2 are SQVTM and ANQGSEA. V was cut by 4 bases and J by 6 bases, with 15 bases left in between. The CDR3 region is CSVVSEGRAGELFF. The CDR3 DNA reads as TGCAGCGTTGTCTCCGAAGGTCGGGCCGGGGAGCTGTTTTTT.

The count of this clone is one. DNA for the CDR3: TGCGCCAGCACGGAGGAGGGGACAGCCTTTTACGAGCAGTACTTC. Translating gives CASTEEGTAFYEQYF. This chain uses TRBV5-1 with TRBJ2-7, with a weak D call TRBD1 (7 bases). Trimming cost V 6 bases and J 4 bases, with 20 bases left between them. This CDR3 is 15 amino acids long. Germline V gives CDR1 SGHRS, CDR2 YFSETQ.

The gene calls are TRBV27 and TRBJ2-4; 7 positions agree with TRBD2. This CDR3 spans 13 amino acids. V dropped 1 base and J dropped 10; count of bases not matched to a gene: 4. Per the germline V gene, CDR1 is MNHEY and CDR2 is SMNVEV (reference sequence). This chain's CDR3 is CASSLYGGKIQYF. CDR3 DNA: TGTGCCAGCAGTTTATACGGGGGGAAGATTCAGTACTTC.

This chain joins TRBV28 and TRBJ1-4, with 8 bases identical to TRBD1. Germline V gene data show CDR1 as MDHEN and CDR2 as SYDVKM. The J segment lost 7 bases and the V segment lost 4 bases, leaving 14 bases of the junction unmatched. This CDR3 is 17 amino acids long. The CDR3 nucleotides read TGTGCCAGCAGTTCGGTTAGGGACAGGTACTTCGGTGAAAAACTGTTTTTT. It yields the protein CASSSVRDRYFGEKLFF.

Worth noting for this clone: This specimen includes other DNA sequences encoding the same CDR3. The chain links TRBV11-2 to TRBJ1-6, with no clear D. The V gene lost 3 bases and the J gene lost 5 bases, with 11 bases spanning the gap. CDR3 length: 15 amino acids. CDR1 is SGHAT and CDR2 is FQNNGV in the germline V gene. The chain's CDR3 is CASSLVGGNNSPLHF. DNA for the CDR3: TGTGCCAGCAGCTTGGTGGGCGGGAATAATTCACCCCTCCACTTT. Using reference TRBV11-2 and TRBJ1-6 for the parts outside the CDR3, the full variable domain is EAGVAQSPRYKIIEKRQSVAFWCNPISGHATLYWYQQILGQGPKLLIQFQNNGVVDDSQLPKDRFSAERLKGVDSTLKIQPAKLEDSAVYLCASSLVGGNNSPLHFGNGTRLTVT.

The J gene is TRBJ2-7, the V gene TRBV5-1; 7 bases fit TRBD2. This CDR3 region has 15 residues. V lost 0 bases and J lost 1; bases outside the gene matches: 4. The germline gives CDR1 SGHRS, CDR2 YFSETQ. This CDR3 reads CASSLGGRSSYEQYF. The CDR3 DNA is TGCGCCAGCAGCTTGGGCGGGAGATCTTCCTACGAGCAGTACTTC.

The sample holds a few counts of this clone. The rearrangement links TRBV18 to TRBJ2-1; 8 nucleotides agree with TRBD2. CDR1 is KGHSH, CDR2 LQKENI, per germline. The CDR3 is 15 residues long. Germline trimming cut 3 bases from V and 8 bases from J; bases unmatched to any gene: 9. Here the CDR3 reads CASSPPRGGLHEQFF. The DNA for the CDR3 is TGTGCCAGCTCACCCCCCCGGGGGGGCCTCCATGAGCAGTTCTTC.

CDR3 sequence reads: CASSDGNSYEQYF. In nucleotides, the CDR3 is TGTGCCAGCAGTGATGGCAACTCCTACGAGCAGTACTTC. The chain has TRBV2 and TRBJ2-7; no clear D gene. The length of the CDR3 is 13 residues. CDR1 and CDR2 (germline): SNHLY, FYNNEI. With 3 bases removed from V and 0 bases from J, the gap between germline ends came to 6 bases.

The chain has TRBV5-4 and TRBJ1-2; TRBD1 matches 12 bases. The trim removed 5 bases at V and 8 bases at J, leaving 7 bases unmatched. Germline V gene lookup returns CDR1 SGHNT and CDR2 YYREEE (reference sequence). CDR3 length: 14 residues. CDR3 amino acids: CASREGTGGAGYTF. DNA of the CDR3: TGTGCCAGCAGGGAAGGGACAGGGGGCGCGGGCTACACCTTC.

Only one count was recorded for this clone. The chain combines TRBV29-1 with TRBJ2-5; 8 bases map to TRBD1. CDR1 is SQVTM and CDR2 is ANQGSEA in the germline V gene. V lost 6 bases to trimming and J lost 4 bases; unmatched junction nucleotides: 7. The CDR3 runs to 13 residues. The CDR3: CSVETGVRETQYF. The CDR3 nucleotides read TGCAGCGTGGAGACAGGGGTGAGAGAGACCCAGTACTTC.

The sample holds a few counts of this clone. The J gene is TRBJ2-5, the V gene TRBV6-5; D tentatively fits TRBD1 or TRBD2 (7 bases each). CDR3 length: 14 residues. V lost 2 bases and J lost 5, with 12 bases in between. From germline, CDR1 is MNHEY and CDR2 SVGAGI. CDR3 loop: CASSYGQGGETQYF. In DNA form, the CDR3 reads TGTGCCAGCAGTTACGGGCAGGGGGGGGAGACCCAGTACTTC.

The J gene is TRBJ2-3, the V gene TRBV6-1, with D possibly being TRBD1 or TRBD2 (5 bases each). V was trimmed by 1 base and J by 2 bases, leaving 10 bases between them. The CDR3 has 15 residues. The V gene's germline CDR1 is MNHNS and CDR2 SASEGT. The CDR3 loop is CASSEGWGSTDTQYF. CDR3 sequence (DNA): TGTGCCAGCAGTGAAGGCTGGGGGTCCACAGATACGCAGTATTTT.